This T cell receptor beta chain was retrieved from a study of shared clonotypes between healthy human individuals. The study enrolled healthy HIV-negative adults without recent acute infections or vaccinations as donors. A split of CD4+ cells into CD45RA+ naive and CD45RA-negative memory subsets was performed. Unmatched junction bases numbered 5, after V lost 3 bases and J lost 4 bases. Germline V gene sequence: CDR1 LNHDA, CDR2 SQIVND (reference sequence). The CDR3 is made up of 16 amino acids. Replicate sorted-subset PCRs were loaded with around 0.2 ug DNA, tens of thousands of T cell genomes. The authors' processing: Junction-only immunoSEQ data arrived without quality scores, meaning filtering differed. Profiled with immunoSEQ multiplex PCR; TCRdb holds only in-frame clones, not every one. V, J and clone size are taken as reported in that table, and D and trimming were inferred from the DNA itself. The sample includes 2.3 million or so clones, just over 90% seen only once; the top ten take 0.35% to 0.5%.

The source of this sequence is a man between 18 and 29 years old in good health. Some clones in this sample may be carry-over from other donors' samples. The V call is TRBV19, the J call TRBJ2-5; 13 positions match TRBD2. Sequencing was performed on naive CD4+ T cells from PBMCs. Subset defined: CD45RA+ positively selected. CDR3 bases: TGTGCCAGTAGTATCGGACTAGCGGGAGTTCGAGAGACCCAGTACTTC. This sequence encodes CASSIGLAGVRETQYF.